Listed below are T cell receptor beta chains from one sample, sequenced in a study of T cells after yellow fever vaccination. TCRdb reanalysed the 5' RACE reads using MiXCR and keeps one entry per CDR3 protein. The sample carries about 260,000 distinct CDR3 sequences, approximately 13% recorded once. The starting material was CD4+ T cells sorted from PBMCs, obtained 45 days after the yellow fever booster vaccination. These receptors all stem from a man aged 30 to 39 who received the YFV17D yellow fever vaccine. Each CDR3 is given without its conserved first and last residue. Clone size, where shown, is once, few, many, or a class for clones that have expanded.

size: few; V: TRBV5-1; J: TRBJ2-7; CDR3: ASSLVRTDYEQY
size: NA; V: TRBV12-3/TRBV12-4; J: TRBJ2-7; CDR3: ASSGDRGQEQY
size: few; V: TRBV12-3/TRBV12-4; J: TRBJ2-7; CDR3: ASSRSGRGSYEQY
size: many; V: TRBV21-1; J: TRBJ2-2; CDR3: ASSKTPDTEAGELF
size: few; V: TRBV27; J: TRBJ2-1; CDR3: ASKLAPSYNEQF
size: NA; V: TRBV28; J: TRBJ2-3; CDR3: ASSTGGSVADTQY
size: once; V: TRBV2; J: TRBJ2-5; CDR3: ASSGGSRETQY
size: NA; V: TRBV5-1; J: TRBJ2-7; CDR3: ASSPTPGQPYEQY
size: few; V: TRBV4-2; J: TRBJ2-1; CDR3: ASRQTSEGPYNEQF
size: NA; V: TRBV7-2; J: TRBJ2-3; CDR3: ASRSGLALSTDTQY
size: many; V: TRBV20-1; J: TRBJ1-1; CDR3: SAGQDFTEAF
size: NA; V: TRBV5-1; J: TRBJ2-1; CDR3: ASSSGTSSEQF
size: NA; V: TRBV2; J: TRBJ2-5; CDR3: ASGGLAGAGTQY
size: NA; V: TRBV5-1; J: TRBJ2-3; CDR3: ASSWSAGVSTDTQY
size: NA; V: TRBV4-3; J: TRBJ2-7; CDR3: ASSQQGQGKDEQY
size: NA; V: TRBV5-6; J: TRBJ2-7; CDR3: ASSLGQGESYEQY
size: NA; V: TRBV12-3/TRBV12-4; J: TRBJ1-5; CDR3: ASSLGQVNQPQH
size: few; V: TRBV6-1; J: TRBJ1-1; CDR3: ASSRPETNTEAF
size: few; V: TRBV6-2/TRBV6-3; J: TRBJ2-1; CDR3: ASRLAGGAYNEQF
size: few; V: TRBV12-3/TRBV12-4; J: TRBJ1-2; CDR3: ASSLAPAAAGYT
size: NA; V: TRBV28; J: TRBJ2-7; CDR3: ASSEGARVEQY
size: NA; V: TRBV7-3; J: TRBJ2-2; CDR3: ASSLTMAGELF
size: many; V: TRBV7-2; J: TRBJ2-2; CDR3: ASSLTGSTGELF
size: NA; V: TRBV12-3/TRBV12-4; J: TRBJ2-1; CDR3: ASSPDGRGDNEQF
size: NA; V: TRBV7-2; J: TRBJ2-3; CDR3: ASSPVSGSTDTQY
size: few; V: TRBV6-4; J: TRBJ2-1; CDR3: ASSDGPGSHNEQF
size: few; V: TRBV6-2/TRBV6-3; J: TRBJ2-5; CDR3: ASRQPQETQY
size: NA; V: TRBV9; J: TRBJ2-1; CDR3: ASSSSGRYEQF
size: few; V: TRBV7-2; J: TRBJ1-2; CDR3: ASSIRTGTNYGYT
size: NA; V: TRBV20-1; J: TRBJ2-2; CDR3: SARKTGSGELF
size: NA; V: TRBV6-9; J: TRBJ2-7; CDR3: ADVGQGYYEQY
size: few; V: TRBV4-2; J: TRBJ2-5; CDR3: ASSQAGAGQTQY
size: NA; V: TRBV12-5; J: TRBJ1-2; CDR3: ASATGTSRGYT
size: few; V: TRBV20-1; J: TRBJ2-7; CDR3: SARDKVGGRLEQY
size: few; V: TRBV12-3/TRBV12-4; J: TRBJ1-1; CDR3: ASRPLGTNTEAF
size: many; V: TRBV5-1; J: TRBJ1-1; CDR3: ASSLETEAF
size: few; V: TRBV4-3; J: TRBJ1-3; CDR3: ASSQVQSSSGNTIY
size: NA; V: TRBV7-2; J: TRBJ2-3; CDR3: ASSSQQGDTQY
size: NA; V: TRBV5-1; J: TRBJ2-1; CDR3: ASSLGRTGGEQF
size: NA; V: TRBV11-2; J: TRBJ2-1; CDR3: ASSKGGRTSGSPSYNEQF
size: NA; V: TRBV18; J: TRBJ1-2; CDR3: ASSPRTGLPGGYT
size: many; V: TRBV7-9; J: TRBJ2-3; CDR3: ASSRTGLADTQY
size: NA; V: TRBV4-3; J: TRBJ2-3; CDR3: ASSQEKGQRY
size: many; V: TRBV6-2/TRBV6-3; J: TRBJ2-1; CDR3: ASSRQGESYNEQF
size: NA; V: TRBV7-2; J: TRBJ2-1; CDR3: AIPSASGSAAEQF